This T cell receptor beta chain came from a study of blood T cell repertoires in COVID-19. Across the study: Researchers got acute and convalescent COVID-19 samples from the United States, Italy and Spain. In each case, the material was cDNA or gDNA derived from T cells, B-cell-depleted T cells, or PBMCs.

CDR3 size: 12 residues. Germline CDR1 SGHAT, CDR2 FQNNGV. Trimming took off 8 bases at V and 8 bases at J, with 13 bases between the two ends. The authors' processing: Amplification with reference gene primers provided the estimates of nucleated cell counts. Only in-frame clones appear in the TCRdb table, and some are missing; sequencing was by immunoSEQ multiplex PCR. Clonal size and the V and J genes are those of that table, whereas D and trimming came from the DNA. The sample lists about 99,000 clones; about 79% were seen once. The chain is built from TRBV11-2 and TRBJ2-1; possibly TRBD1 for D (5 bases). The sequenced sample consisted of peripheral blood. The sequence came from a woman of 80 years or more with active or convalescent COVID-19. The DNA of the CDR3 is TGTGCCAGCGAAAGGGGAACACATGAGCAGTTCTTC. The encoded protein is CASERGTHEQFF.